Reported below is one T cell receptor (beta chain). Per the original data handling: It was from reference gene primer amplification that nucleated cell counts were estimated. Only in-frame clones appear in the TCRdb table, and some are missing; sequencing was by immunoSEQ multiplex PCR. That table supplies the V and J calls and clone size; D and trimming were determined from the DNA. The sample holds hundreds of thousands of clones, 75% to 90% seen once. This specimen comes from a study of blood T cell repertoires in COVID-19. Looking at the study overall: The United States, Italy and Spain were the sources of the acute and convalescent COVID-19 samples. The analysed material was cDNA or gDNA that came from T cells, B-cell-depleted T cells, or PBMCs.

Followed longitudinally, the Seattle patients had been enrolled during active infection. The specimen sequenced was peripheral blood. This TCR was recovered from an older woman with COVID-19, enrolled during active disease.

CDR3 in amino acids: CASSPLAKEYEQYF. CDR3 nucleotides: TGTGCCAGCAGCCCACTAGCGAAGGAATACGAGCAGTACTTC. The chain is built from TRBV7-7 and TRBJ2-7, with 7 nucleotides matching TRBD2. Germline assignment: CDR1 SSHAT and CDR2 FNYEAQ (reference sequence). Germline trimming cut 5 bases from V and 4 bases from J; bases unmatched to any gene: 8. The CDR3 length is 14 residues.